This T cell receptor (beta chain) was profiled in a study of CD8 T cells in ankylosing spondylitis. Study-level points and caveats: Some of the motif variants had earlier been found in reactive arthritis patients' fluid and blood. Reportedly, disease-linked clones are significantly enriched in ankylosing spondylitis patients' matched synovial fluid. A TCR beta motif made of about eight highly homologous variants seemed typical of ankylosing spondylitis blood. Disease-associated clonotypes exhibited CD8+ identity and were relatively infrequent in peripheral blood.

Making the TCR beta libraries involved quantitative 5'-RACE with molecular barcodes. TCRdb reprocessed the 5' RACE reads via MiXCR and lists one record per CDR3 protein. Counted here are under 550,000 distinct CDR3 sequences, about 25% occurring once; the ten biggest clones make up 0.89%. Comment on this clonotype: Its specificity is not known.

Germline V gene sequence: CDR1 LGHDT, CDR2 YNNKEL (reference sequence). CDR3 length: 13 amino acids. With 10 bases clipped from V and 3 bases from J, the junction kept 7 bases outside the gene matches. V usage is TRBV3-1 and J usage is TRBJ2-3, with 7 bases aligning to TRBD1. The TCR sequence derives from a male donor with ankylosing spondylitis. Material: blood, either unsorted or a sorted T cell fraction (not recorded which). The CDR3 DNA is TGTGCCACCGTTGGACAGGTAACAGATACGCAGTATTTT. The encoded protein is CATVGQVTDTQYF.